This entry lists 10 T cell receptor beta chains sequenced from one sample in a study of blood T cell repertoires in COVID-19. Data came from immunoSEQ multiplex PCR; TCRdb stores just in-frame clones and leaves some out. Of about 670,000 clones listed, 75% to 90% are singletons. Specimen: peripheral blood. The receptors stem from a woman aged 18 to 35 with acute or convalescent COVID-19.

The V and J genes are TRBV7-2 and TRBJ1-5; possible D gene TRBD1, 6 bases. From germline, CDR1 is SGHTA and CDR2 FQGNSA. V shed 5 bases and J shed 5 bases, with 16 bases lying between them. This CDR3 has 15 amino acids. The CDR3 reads CASSDQGQLYQPQHF. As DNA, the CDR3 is TGTGCCAGCAGCGACCAAGGACAGCTATATCAGCCCCAGCATTTT.

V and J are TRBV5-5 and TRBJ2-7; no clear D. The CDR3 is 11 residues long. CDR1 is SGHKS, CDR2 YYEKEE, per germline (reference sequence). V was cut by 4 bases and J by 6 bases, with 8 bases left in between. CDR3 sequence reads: CASSLYGEQYF. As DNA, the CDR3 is TGTGCCAGCAGCCTTTACGGCGAGCAGTACTTC.

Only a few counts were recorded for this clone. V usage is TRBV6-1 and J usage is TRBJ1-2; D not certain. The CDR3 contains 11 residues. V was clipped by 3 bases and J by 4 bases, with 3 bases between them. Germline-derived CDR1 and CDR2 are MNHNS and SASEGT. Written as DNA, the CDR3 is TGTGCCAGCAGTGAGGCCTATGGCTACACCTTC. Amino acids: CASSEAYGYTF.

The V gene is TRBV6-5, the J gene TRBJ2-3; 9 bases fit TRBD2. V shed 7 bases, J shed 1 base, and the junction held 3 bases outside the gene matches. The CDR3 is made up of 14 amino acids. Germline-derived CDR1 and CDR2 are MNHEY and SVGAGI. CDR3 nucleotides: TGTGCCAGCAAAATAGCGGGGGGCACAGATACGCAGTATTTT. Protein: CASKIAGGTDTQYF.

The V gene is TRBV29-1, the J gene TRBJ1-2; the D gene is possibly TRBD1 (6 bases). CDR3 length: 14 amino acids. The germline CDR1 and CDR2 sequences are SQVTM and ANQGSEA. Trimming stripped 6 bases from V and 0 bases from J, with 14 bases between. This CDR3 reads CSVPHRAANYGYTF. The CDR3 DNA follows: TGCAGCGTCCCCCACAGGGCAGCTAACTATGGCTACACCTTC.

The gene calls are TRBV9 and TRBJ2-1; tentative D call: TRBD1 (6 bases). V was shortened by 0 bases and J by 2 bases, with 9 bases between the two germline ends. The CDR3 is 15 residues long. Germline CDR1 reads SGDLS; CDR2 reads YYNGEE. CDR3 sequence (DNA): TGTGCCAGCAGCGTAGAACAGGGAGCCTACAATGAGCAGTTCTTC. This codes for CASSVEQGAYNEQFF.

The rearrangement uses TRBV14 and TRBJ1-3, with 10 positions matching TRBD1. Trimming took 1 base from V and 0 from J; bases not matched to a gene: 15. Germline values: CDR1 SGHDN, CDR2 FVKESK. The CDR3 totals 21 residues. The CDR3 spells CASSQGGWDRGPQLSGNTIYF. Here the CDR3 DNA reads TGTGCCAGCAGCCAAGGGGGGTGGGACAGGGGCCCTCAACTCTCTGGAAACACCATATATTTT.

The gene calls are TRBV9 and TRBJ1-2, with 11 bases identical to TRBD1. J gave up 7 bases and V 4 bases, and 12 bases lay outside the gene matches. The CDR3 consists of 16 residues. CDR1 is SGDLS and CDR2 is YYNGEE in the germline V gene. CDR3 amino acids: CASSPRTGGEFFGYTF. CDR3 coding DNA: TGTGCCAGCAGCCCACGGACAGGGGGCGAGTTCTTTGGCTACACCTTC.

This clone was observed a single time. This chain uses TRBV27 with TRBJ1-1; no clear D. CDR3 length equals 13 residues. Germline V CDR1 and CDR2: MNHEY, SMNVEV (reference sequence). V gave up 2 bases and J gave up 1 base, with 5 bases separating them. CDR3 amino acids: CASSLTENTEAFF. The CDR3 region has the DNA TGTGCCAGCAGTTTAACAGAGAACACTGAAGCTTTCTTT.

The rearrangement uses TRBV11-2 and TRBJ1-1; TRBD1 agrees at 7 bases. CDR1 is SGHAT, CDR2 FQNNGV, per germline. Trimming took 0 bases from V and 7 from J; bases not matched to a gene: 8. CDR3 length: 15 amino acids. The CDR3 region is CASSLDGQGVSEAFF. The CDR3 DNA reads TGTGCCAGCAGCTTAGATGGTCAGGGGGTGAGTGAAGCTTTCTTT.